Listed here are 22 T cell receptor beta chains from one sample, sequenced in a study of blood T cell repertoires in COVID-19. Generated by immunoSEQ multiplex PCR, the TCRdb table keeps only in-frame clones and is missing some. Among about 400,000 clones, 70% to 90% were seen once, and the ten largest hold 2% to 2.5%. Material: PBMCs or T cells enriched from blood (not recorded which). These receptors were taken from a woman in her thirties or forties with acute COVID-19.

The V and J genes are TRBV14 and TRBJ2-3, with D unresolved. V lost 5 bases to trimming and J lost 0 bases, with 12 bases between them. Germline-derived CDR1 and CDR2 are SGHDN and FVKESK. The CDR3 covers 15 residues. CDR3 region: CASSKGQTSTDTQYF. The CDR3 coding sequence is TGTGCCAGCAGCAAAGGTCAGACTAGCACAGATACGCAGTATTTT. Full variable domain (rest looked up from reference TRBV14 and TRBJ2-3): EAGVTQFPSHSVIEKGQTVTLRCDPISGHDNLYWYRRVMGKEIKFLLHFVKESKQDESGMPNNRFLAERTGGTYSTLKVQPAELEDSGVYFCASSKGQTSTDTQYFGPGTRLTVL.

In regard to this clone: This CDR3 is also generated by other DNA sequences in the sample. The V gene is TRBV27, the J gene TRBJ2-7; D call uncertain. V lost 4 bases, J lost 1 base, and 2 bases lay in between. From germline, CDR1 is MNHEY and CDR2 SMNVEV (reference sequence). The CDR3 has 11 residues. The CDR3 DNA follows: TGTGCCAGCAGTTCGTCCTACGAGCAGTACTTC. Amino acid sequence: CASSSSYEQYF.

The rearrangement uses TRBV25-1 and TRBJ1-2, with 11 nucleotides matching TRBD1. CDR3 length equals 15 residues. The trim removed 4 bases at V and 3 bases at J, leaving 4 bases unmatched. Per the germline V gene, CDR1 is MGHDK and CDR2 is SYGVNS. CDR3 loop: CASSGRDRGDYGYTF. DNA of the CDR3: TGTGCCAGCAGTGGCCGGGACAGGGGGGACTATGGCTACACCTTC.

The chain links TRBV25-1 to TRBJ2-7; 8 bases fit TRBD1. This CDR3 region has 15 residues. In germline, CDR1 is MGHDK, CDR2 SYGVNS. J was trimmed by 5 bases and V by 2 bases; bases with no gene match: 8. The CDR3 bases are TGTGCCAGCAGTGAAGTAGACAGGGGAACCCACGAGCAGTACTTC. Translating gives CASSEVDRGTHEQYF.

The chain couples TRBV4-1 to TRBJ2-1, with 11 bases aligning to TRBD2. V gave up 2 bases and J gave up 4 bases; unmatched junction bases: 7. Germline loops: CDR1 MGHRA, CDR2 YSYEKL. This CDR3 spans 17 amino acids. The CDR3 protein is CASSQQTGTSGYNEQFF. Here the CDR3 DNA reads TGCGCCAGCAGCCAACAGACCGGGACTAGCGGTTACAATGAGCAGTTCTTC.

V usage is TRBV29-1 and J usage is TRBJ1-1, with a weak D call TRBD1 (5 bases). The CDR3 has 15 residues. Germline V gene lookup returns CDR1 SQVTM and CDR2 ANQGSEA. The V end was cut by 4 bases, the J end by 1 base, with 16 bases between. The CDR3 loop is CSVVGTFGGNTEAFF. DNA for the CDR3: TGCAGCGTTGTTGGGACGTTCGGGGGGAACACTGAAGCTTTCTTT.

The chain combines TRBV6-5 with TRBJ1-5; a weak D match, TRBD1 (6 bases). There are 15 residues in the CDR3. V lost 6 bases and J lost 0, with 12 bases in between. Looked up from germline, CDR1 is MNHEY and CDR2 is SVGAGI. CDR3 residues: CASSRTEYSNQPQHF. As DNA, the CDR3 is TGTGCCAGCAGCAGGACAGAGTATAGCAATCAGCCCCAGCATTTT.

The CDR3 DNA is TGTGCCAGCAGTTTATTTGGTTTTGGCAGGGGGAGTGATAATTCACCCCTCCACTTT. Amino acids: CASSLFGFGRGSDNSPLHF. This rearrangement joins TRBV27 to TRBJ1-6, with TRBD1 matching 7 bases. The germline V gene has CDR1 MNHEY and CDR2 SMNVEV (reference sequence). With 1 base clipped from V and 5 bases from J, the junction kept 14 bases outside the gene matches. The CDR3 has 19 residues.

The CDR3, as DNA: TGTGCCACCAGCCCCGGGACTAGCGTATGGAACGAGCAGTACTTC. Translating it yields CATSPGTSVWNEQYF. The chain has TRBV24-1 and TRBJ2-7, with 10 bases lining up with TRBD2. The CDR3 sequence is 15 residues long. V trimming: 7 bases; J trimming: 5 bases; junction bases outside the gene matches: 10. The germline gives CDR1 KGHDR, CDR2 SFDVKD.

The chain uses TRBV6-5 and TRBJ1-2; 7 bases map to TRBD1. V shed 0 bases and J 8 bases; nucleotides not matched to a gene: 3. Germline CDR1 is MNHEY and CDR2 is SVGAGI. This CDR3 is built from 13 residues. The CDR3 bases are TGTGCCAGCAGTTACTCCACAGGGGTCGGCTACACCTTC. Its protein is CASSYSTGVGYTF.

CDR3 sequence reads: CASRGAQGRAFF. CDR3 DNA sequence: TGTGCCAGCCGAGGCGCCCAGGGCAGAGCTTTCTTT. The chain links TRBV7-9 to TRBJ1-1, with D possibly matching TRBD1 (5 bases). The CDR3 runs 12 residues. The ends were cut back, 8 bases at V and 10 bases at J, with 17 bases in the middle. CDR1 and CDR2 from the germline V gene are SEHNR and FQNEAQ (reference sequence). Supplemented by reference TRBV7-9 and TRBJ1-1, the full variable domain reads DTGVSQNPRHKITKRGQNVTFRCDPISEHNRLYWYRQTLGQGPEFLTYFQNEAQLEKSRLLSDRFSAERPKGSFSTLEIQRTEQGDSAMYLCASRGAQGRAFFGQGTRLTVV.

V and J are TRBV6-5 and TRBJ1-2; tentatively, D is TRBD1 (5 bases). This CDR3 region has 15 residues. In germline, CDR1 is MNHEY, CDR2 SVGAGI. With 4 bases removed from V and 4 bases from J, the gap between germline ends came to 16 bases. The CDR3 loop reads CASSSGLPGGYGYTF. The CDR3 bases are TGTGCCAGCAGTTCCGGGCTCCCCGGGGGCTATGGCTACACCTTC.

The V gene is TRBV19, the J gene TRBJ1-5; no reliable D call. The ends were cut back, 5 bases at V and 7 bases at J, with 18 bases in the middle. The CDR3 is made up of 15 amino acids. CDR1 is LNHDA and CDR2 is SQIVND in the germline V gene (reference sequence). CDR3 in amino acids: CASSPSFGFNQPQHF. The CDR3 coding sequence is TGTGCCAGTAGTCCCAGTTTCGGGTTTAACCAGCCCCAGCATTTT.

The V call is TRBV6-6, the J call TRBJ1-1; D unclear. Per germline, CDR1 MNHNY and CDR2 SVGAGI (reference sequence). V dropped 2 bases and J dropped 9 bases, with 10 bases sitting between them. CDR3 length: 12 amino acids. CDR3 residues: CASSYRGLQAFF. CDR3 DNA: TGTGCCAGCAGTTACCGCGGACTTCAAGCTTTCTTT.

This clone was detected once. The chain recombines TRBV10-3 with TRBJ1-2, with 9 bases lining up with TRBD1. Germline values: CDR1 ENHRY, CDR2 SYGVKD. This CDR3 has 14 residues. V shed 6 bases, J shed 1 base, and the junction held 3 bases outside the gene matches. This chain's CDR3 is CAIRRTGDNYGYTF. In DNA, the CDR3 is TGTGCCATCAGGCGGACAGGGGATAACTATGGCTACACCTTC.

This clone was seen more than once but under ten times. The gene calls are TRBV15 and TRBJ2-7; 12 nucleotides align to TRBD2. CDR1 is LNHNV, CDR2 YYDKDF, per germline (reference sequence). The CDR3 consists of 16 residues. The junction had 8 bases not matched to a gene; V was cut back by 6 bases and J by 2 bases. Written as DNA, the CDR3 is TGTGCCACCAGTAGCTGGACTAGCGGGGCGGCCTACGAGCAGTACTTC. Translation: CATSSWTSGAAYEQYF.

The DNA for the CDR3 is TGTGCCAGCAGTGGGGGACAGCCTTACAATGAGCAGTTCTTC. Protein product: CASSGGQPYNEQFF. The rearrangement joins TRBV2 to TRBJ2-1; 7 bases are a match to TRBD1. The CDR3 has 14 residues. J gave up 4 bases and V 4 bases, and 4 bases lay outside the gene matches. CDR1 and CDR2 from the germline V gene are SNHLY and FYNNEI.

The gene calls are TRBV19 and TRBJ2-1; TRBD2 matches at 11 bases. The germline gives CDR1 LNHDA, CDR2 SQIVND (reference sequence). The CDR3 extends over 15 amino acids. The trim removed 7 bases at V and 7 bases at J, leaving 9 bases unmatched. The CDR3 DNA reads TGTGCCAGTATTCCGAGTAGCGGGGGGGCTAATGAGCAGTTCTTC. Translation gives CASIPSSGGANEQFF.

This chain joins TRBV21-1 and TRBJ2-1; the table names TRBD2, a call not compared with the DNA. TRBV21-1 has pseudogene status. The CDR3 has 14 amino acids. The CDR3: CASKGAASYNEQFF. CDR3 sequence (DNA): TGTGCCAGCAAAGGAGCGGCTTCCTACAATGAGCAGTTCTTC.

This chain connects TRBV5-1 to TRBJ2-3; the match to TRBD2 covers 8 bases. The germline V gene encodes CDR1 SGHRS and CDR2 YFSETQ. This CDR3 region has 14 residues. Germline trimming cut 4 bases from V and 1 base from J; bases unmatched to any gene: 2. DNA for the CDR3: TGCGCCAGCAGCCCTAGCGGGCGCACAGATACGCAGTATTTT. Protein sequence: CASSPSGRTDTQYF.

The chain has TRBV27 and TRBJ1-2, with 8 bases that match TRBD1. V lost 2 bases to trimming and J lost 1 base; unmatched junction nucleotides: 15. Germline V CDR1 and CDR2: MNHEY, SMNVEV (reference sequence). This CDR3 region has 19 residues. The CDR3 sequence is CASSLKFWDRQTNNYGYTF. DNA of the CDR3: TGTGCCAGCAGTTTAAAGTTTTGGGACAGGCAAACCAATAACTATGGCTACACCTTC.

The sample holds one count of this clone. V is TRBV15 and J is TRBJ1-6; D gene ambiguous. The V end lost 0 bases, the J end lost 5 bases, and 11 bases lay between the germline ends. CDR1 is LNHNV and CDR2 is YYDKDF in the germline V gene (reference sequence). The length of the CDR3 is 16 residues. In DNA form, the CDR3 reads TGTGCCACCAGCAGAGACGAGGGCGGAAATAATTCACCCCTCCACTTT. Translation: CATSRDEGGNNSPLHF.